The source of this T cell receptor beta chain is a study of shared clonotypes between healthy human individuals. J lost 0 bases, V lost 4 bases, and 10 bases had no gene match. The CDR3 runs to 18 residues. The V gene's germline CDR1 is SGHDN and CDR2 FVKESK. The table came from immunoSEQ multiplex PCR; TCRdb's copy has only in-frame clones and leaves some out. The repertoire holds about 600,000 clones, with around 97% as singletons. Sequencing used naive CD4+ T cells sorted from blood. Subset specified: CD45RA+ positively selected. The sequence came from a woman aged 25-40 years in good health. This chain joins TRBV14 and TRBJ2-1; 9 nucleotides align to TRBD2. The CDR3 loop is CASSPAGGSGNSYNEQFF. DNA of the CDR3: TGTGCCAGCAGCCCGGCGGGGGGGTCGGGTAACTCCTACAATGAGCAGTTCTTC.